This T cell receptor beta chain stems from a study of cytomegalovirus exposure and HLA in healthy donors. Both 60 Vbeta primers and 13 Jbeta primers went into the PCR. The table came from immunoSEQ multiplex PCR; TCRdb's copy has only in-frame clones and leaves some out. The sample has a few hundred thousand clones, roughly 91% seen once. Study outcomes and limitations: V segments that were indistinguishable, TRBV6-2 and TRBV6-3 among them, were omitted from analysis.

In the case of this clone: Its cognate antigen is unknown.

Germline V gene data show CDR1 as SEHNR and CDR2 as FQNEAQ (reference sequence). Trimming cost V 4 bases and J 1 base, with 13 bases left between them. This CDR3 has 15 amino acids. What was sequenced was PBMCs. This TCR was recovered from a woman aged 18-30 years in good health and CMV-seronegative. The chain has TRBV7-9 and TRBJ2-5, with a weak D call TRBD2 (6 bases). The CDR3 bases are TGTGCCAGCAGCTCCACTATACTAGCCCAAGAGACCCAGTACTTC. This codes for CASSSTILAQETQYF.